This is a list of T cell receptor beta chains from one sample in a study of blood T cell repertoires in COVID-19. Only in-frame clones appear in the TCRdb table, and some are missing; sequencing was by immunoSEQ multiplex PCR. The data hold roughly 400,000 clones, with less than 95% observed a single time. The sample taken for sequencing was PBMCs or T cells enriched from blood (not recorded which). The source is a man younger than 30 who had recovered from COVID-19. Each CDR3 is given with its conserved first and last residue. The order of the fields is CDR3 protein, CDR3 DNA, CDR3 length, D gene, J gene, V gene, clone size. D genes are given only for firm matches. Size tells how often a clone was seen (once, few, many) or the class of an expanded clone, and some rows leave it out.

CDR3 protein: CASSQGTLADQYQETQYF
CDR3 DNA: TGCGCCAGCAGCCAAGGCACACTAGCGGACCAGTACCAAGAGACCCAGTACTTC
CDR3 length: 18
D gene: TRBD2
J gene: TRBJ2-5
V gene: TRBV4-1
clone size: -

CDR3 protein: CASSQNRDRNTEAFF
CDR3 DNA: TGTGCCAGCAGCCAAAACCGGGACAGGAACACTGAAGCTTTCTTT
CDR3 length: 15
D gene: TRBD1
J gene: TRBJ1-1
V gene: TRBV6-5
clone size: -

CDR3 protein: CASSEGQGDQPQHF
CDR3 DNA: TGTGCCAGCAGCGAGGGACAGGGGGATCAGCCCCAGCATTTT
CDR3 length: 14
D gene: TRBD1
J gene: TRBJ1-5
V gene: TRBV13
clone size: -

CDR3 protein: CASNGGGWTGELFF
CDR3 DNA: TGTGCCAGCAATGGGGGGGGATGGACCGGGGAGCTGTTTTTT
CDR3 length: 14
D gene: TRBD2
J gene: TRBJ2-2
V gene: TRBV2
clone size: -

CDR3 protein: CASSQGTAGNTIYF
CDR3 DNA: TGTGCCAGCAGCCAAGGGACAGCTGGAAACACCATATATTTT
CDR3 length: 14
D gene: -
J gene: TRBJ1-3
V gene: TRBV3-1/TRBV3-2
clone size: -

CDR3 protein: CASSLSGTQSRFF
CDR3 DNA: TGTGCCAGCAGTTTATCTGGGACTCAAAGTAGGTTCTTC
CDR3 length: 13
D gene: -
J gene: TRBJ2-1
V gene: TRBV27
clone size: once

CDR3 protein: CASSPLILTGSVNEQFF
CDR3 DNA: TGTGCCAGCTCACCATTGATTTTGACAGGTTCGGTCAATGAGCAGTTCTTC
CDR3 length: 17
D gene: -
J gene: TRBJ2-1
V gene: TRBV18
clone size: -

CDR3 protein: CASSDSGGRTDTQYF
CDR3 DNA: TGTGCCAGCAGTGATTCGGGCGGGAGGACAGATACGCAGTATTTT
CDR3 length: 15
D gene: TRBD2
J gene: TRBJ2-3
V gene: TRBV6-1
clone size: few

CDR3 protein: CASRRQVDTGELFF
CDR3 DNA: TGTGCCAGTAGGCGTCAGGTTGACACCGGGGAGCTGTTTTTT
CDR3 length: 14
D gene: -
J gene: TRBJ2-2
V gene: TRBV19
clone size: -

CDR3 protein: CASSDTGGGETQYF
CDR3 DNA: TGTGCCAGCAGCGATACAGGGGGCGGTGAGACCCAGTACTTC
CDR3 length: 14
D gene: TRBD1
J gene: TRBJ2-5
V gene: TRBV9
clone size: -

CDR3 protein: CASSNGGGVQPQHF
CDR3 DNA: TGTGCCAGCAGTAACGGGGGAGGGGTGCAGCCCCAGCATTTT
CDR3 length: 14
D gene: -
J gene: TRBJ1-5
V gene: TRBV6-6
clone size: -

CDR3 protein: CASTQGAANEKLFF
CDR3 DNA: TGCGCCAGCACTCAGGGGGCAGCTAATGAAAAACTGTTTTTT
CDR3 length: 14
D gene: TRBD1
J gene: TRBJ1-4
V gene: TRBV5-1
clone size: once

CDR3 protein: CASSEIGGGEKLFF
CDR3 DNA: TGTGCCAGCAGTGAAATCGGGGGGGGTGAAAAACTGTTTTTT
CDR3 length: 14
D gene: -
J gene: TRBJ1-4
V gene: TRBV2
clone size: -

CDR3 protein: CATSDPRGNQPQHF
CDR3 DNA: TGTGCCACCAGTGATCCCAGGGGTAATCAGCCCCAGCATTTT
CDR3 length: 14
D gene: -
J gene: TRBJ1-5
V gene: TRBV24-1
clone size: -

CDR3 protein: CASSQPGQPNYEQYF
CDR3 DNA: TGTGCCAGCAGCCAACCGGGACAGCCTAACTACGAGCAGTACTTC
CDR3 length: 15
D gene: TRBD1
J gene: TRBJ2-7
V gene: TRBV14
clone size: -

CDR3 protein: CATSEATGGNQPQHF
CDR3 DNA: TGTGCCACCAGTGAGGCTACAGGGGGCAATCAGCCCCAGCATTTT
CDR3 length: 15
D gene: TRBD1
J gene: TRBJ1-5
V gene: TRBV24-1
clone size: -

CDR3 protein: CASSLRAGKNIQYF
CDR3 DNA: TGTGCCAGCAGCTTGCGAGCGGGAAAAAACATTCAGTACTTC
CDR3 length: 14
D gene: TRBD2
J gene: TRBJ2-4
V gene: TRBV5-4
clone size: -

CDR3 protein: CASSSDYMGTDEQFF
CDR3 DNA: TGCGCCAGCAGCTCTGACTATATGGGTACGGATGAGCAGTTCTTC
CDR3 length: 15
D gene: -
J gene: TRBJ2-1
V gene: TRBV5-1
clone size: -

CDR3 protein: CATTGTSERTEQFF
CDR3 DNA: TGTGCCACGACTGGGACTTCGGAAAGGACTGAGCAGTTCTTC
CDR3 length: 14
D gene: -
J gene: TRBJ2-1
V gene: TRBV2
clone size: -

CDR3 protein: CASSPGGSAEAFF
CDR3 DNA: TGCGCCAGCAGCCCAGGGGGCAGCGCTGAAGCTTTCTTT
CDR3 length: 13
D gene: TRBD1
J gene: TRBJ1-1
V gene: TRBV5-1
clone size: -

CDR3 protein: CASSLAGTANSPLHF
CDR3 DNA: TGTGCCAGCAGCTTAGCCGGGACAGCGAATTCACCCCTCCACTTT
CDR3 length: 15
D gene: TRBD1
J gene: TRBJ1-6
V gene: TRBV7-8
clone size: -

CDR3 protein: CASSQWGTQETQYF
CDR3 DNA: TGTGCCAGCAGCCAATGGGGGACACAAGAGACCCAGTACTTC
CDR3 length: 14
D gene: -
J gene: TRBJ2-5
V gene: TRBV5-4
clone size: -

CDR3 protein: CASSPYSRSAETQYF
CDR3 DNA: TGTGCCAGCAGCCCGTATTCTCGGTCTGCCGAGACCCAGTACTTC
CDR3 length: 15
D gene: -
J gene: TRBJ2-5
V gene: TRBV7-6
clone size: -

CDR3 protein: CASSARTGENTEAFF
CDR3 DNA: TGTGCCAGCAGTGCACGGACAGGTGAGAACACTGAAGCTTTCTTT
CDR3 length: 15
D gene: TRBD1
J gene: TRBJ1-1
V gene: TRBV2
clone size: -

CDR3 protein: CASSRSMGGTYEQYF
CDR3 DNA: TGTGCCAGCAGCCGGAGTATGGGGGGGACCTACGAGCAGTACTTC
CDR3 length: 15
D gene: TRBD2
J gene: TRBJ2-7
V gene: TRBV3-1/TRBV3-2
clone size: -

CDR3 protein: CATAWGDSNYGYTF
CDR3 DNA: TGTGCCACCGCATGGGGGGACTCTAACTATGGCTACACCTTC
CDR3 length: 14
D gene: -
J gene: TRBJ1-2
V gene: TRBV15
clone size: -

CDR3 protein: CASSIRGNEQFF
CDR3 DNA: TGTGCCAGCAGCATAAGGGGGAATGAGCAGTTCTTC
CDR3 length: 12
D gene: -
J gene: TRBJ2-1
V gene: TRBV13
clone size: -

CDR3 protein: CASKAVGTSYEQYF
CDR3 DNA: TGTGCCAGCAAGGCGGTTGGAACTTCCTACGAGCAGTACTTC
CDR3 length: 14
D gene: -
J gene: TRBJ2-7
V gene: TRBV6-5
clone size: -

CDR3 protein: CASSAALAGVGEQFF
CDR3 DNA: TGTGCCAGCAGTGCCGCCCTAGCGGGAGTTGGTGAGCAGTTCTTC
CDR3 length: 15
D gene: TRBD2
J gene: TRBJ2-1
V gene: TRBV25-1
clone size: once

CDR3 protein: CASSNQGRQPQHF
CDR3 DNA: TGTGCCAGCAGTAATCAGGGTCGCCAGCCCCAGCATTTT
CDR3 length: 13
D gene: -
J gene: TRBJ1-5
V gene: TRBV27
clone size: -

CDR3 protein: CASVSTNEKLFF
CDR3 DNA: TGTGCCAGCGTATCAACTAATGAAAAACTGTTTTTT
CDR3 length: 12
D gene: -
J gene: TRBJ1-4
V gene: TRBV2
clone size: -

CDR3 protein: CASSVGTTGASRGTIYF
CDR3 DNA: TGTGCCAGCAGCGTAGGCACGACAGGGGCGAGCCGGGGCACCATATATTTT
CDR3 length: 17
D gene: TRBD1
J gene: TRBJ1-3
V gene: TRBV9
clone size: -

CDR3 protein: CASSPHSGVYNEQFF
CDR3 DNA: TGTGCCAGCAGCCCCCATAGCGGGGTATACAATGAGCAGTTCTTC
CDR3 length: 15
D gene: TRBD2
J gene: TRBJ2-1
V gene: TRBV7-9
clone size: -

CDR3 protein: CASSSRGSAALSFNYGYTF
CDR3 DNA: TGTGCCAGCAGTTCGAGAGGCAGCGCGGCCTTGTCCTTTAACTATGGCTACACCTTC
CDR3 length: 19
D gene: -
J gene: TRBJ1-2
V gene: TRBV28
clone size: -

CDR3 protein: CAISGGPAVNTEAFF
CDR3 DNA: TGTGCCATCAGTGGCGGGCCCGCGGTGAACACTGAAGCTTTCTTT
CDR3 length: 15
D gene: -
J gene: TRBJ1-1
V gene: TRBV10-3
clone size: -